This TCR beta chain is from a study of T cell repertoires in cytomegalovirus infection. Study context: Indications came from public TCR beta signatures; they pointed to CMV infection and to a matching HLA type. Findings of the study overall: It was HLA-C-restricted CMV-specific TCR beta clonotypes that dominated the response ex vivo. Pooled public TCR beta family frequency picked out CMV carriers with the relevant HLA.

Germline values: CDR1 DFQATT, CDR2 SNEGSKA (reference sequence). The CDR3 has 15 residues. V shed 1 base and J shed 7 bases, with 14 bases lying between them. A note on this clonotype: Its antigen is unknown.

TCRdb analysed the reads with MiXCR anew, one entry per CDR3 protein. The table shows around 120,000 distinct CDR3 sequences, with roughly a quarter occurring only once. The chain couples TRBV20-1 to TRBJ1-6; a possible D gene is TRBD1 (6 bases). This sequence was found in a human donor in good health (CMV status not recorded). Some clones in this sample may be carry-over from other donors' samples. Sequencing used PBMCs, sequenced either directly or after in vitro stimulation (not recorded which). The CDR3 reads CSARVYRVGNSPLHF. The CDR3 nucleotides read TGCAGTGCTAGAGTCTACAGGGTCGGAAATTCACCCCTCCACTTT.